The T cell receptor (beta chain) described here comes from a study of response to subunit inactivated influenza vaccine. Study-wide results and caveats: New T cells are recruited in small numbers by each seasonal influenza vaccination, according to the authors' suggestion.

In regard to this clonotype: Its antigen is currently unknown.

The CDR3 loop spans 14 amino acids. Trimming removed 1 base at V and 6 bases at J, with 12 bases between. Per the germline V gene, CDR1 is SGHVS and CDR2 is FNYEAQ. MiXCR, run by TCRdb on the RT-PCR reads, gives a single entry per CDR3 protein. Here the sample spans more than 700,000 distinct CDR3 sequences, around 21% being singletons. The specimen was PBMCs from blood, collected more than 4 days after vaccination. The source of this sequence is a man between 45 and 60 years old who received an inactivated influenza vaccine. V usage is TRBV7-6 and J usage is TRBJ2-5, with D tentatively TRBD1 or TRBD2 (6 bases each). The CDR3 protein is CASSLEGGPKTQYF. The CDR3 DNA sequence: TGTGCCAGCAGCTTAGAGGGGGGCCCAAAGACCCAGTACTTC.